This record concerns one T cell receptor (beta chain) sequence. The sample comes from a study of blood T cell repertoires in COVID-19. About the study: Whether acute or convalescent, the COVID-19 samples came from the United States, Italy and Spain. In each case, the material was cDNA or gDNA derived from T cells, B-cell-depleted T cells, or PBMCs.

The CDR3 runs to 13 residues. Germline V gene data show CDR1 as SGHTS and CDR2 as YDEGEE. The germline V and J ends were trimmed by 6 bases and 0 bases, with 9 bases remaining between them. This table comes from immunoSEQ multiplex PCR, and its TCRdb copy is limited to in-frame clones, with some not included. The table has some 54,000 clones, about four fifths seen once; the top ten hold about 1.8%. The chain is built from TRBV5-8 and TRBJ1-1; D gene uncertain. The source is a woman in her sixties or seventies with acute or convalescent COVID-19. Material: peripheral blood. CDR3 bases: TGTGCCAGCATACAGAATTTGAACACTGAAGCTTTCTTT. Encoded protein: CASIQNLNTEAFF.